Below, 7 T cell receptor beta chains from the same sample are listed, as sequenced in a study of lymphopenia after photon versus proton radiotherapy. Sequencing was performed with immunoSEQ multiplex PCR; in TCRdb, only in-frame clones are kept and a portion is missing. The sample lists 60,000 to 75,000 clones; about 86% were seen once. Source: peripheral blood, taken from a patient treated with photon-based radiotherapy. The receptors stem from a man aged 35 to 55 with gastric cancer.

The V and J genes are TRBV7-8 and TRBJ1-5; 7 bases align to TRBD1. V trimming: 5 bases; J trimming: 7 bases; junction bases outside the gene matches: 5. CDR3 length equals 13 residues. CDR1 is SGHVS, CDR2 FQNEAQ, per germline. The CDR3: CASSPGTAQPQHF. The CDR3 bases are TGTGCCAGCAGCCCAGGGACAGCACAGCCCCAGCATTTT.

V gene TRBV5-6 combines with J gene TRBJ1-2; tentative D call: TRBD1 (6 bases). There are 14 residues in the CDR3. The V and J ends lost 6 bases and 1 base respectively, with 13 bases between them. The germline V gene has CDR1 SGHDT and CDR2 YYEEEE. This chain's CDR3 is CASNPAGVNYGYTF. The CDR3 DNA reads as TGTGCCAGCAACCCGGCAGGGGTTAACTATGGCTACACCTTC.

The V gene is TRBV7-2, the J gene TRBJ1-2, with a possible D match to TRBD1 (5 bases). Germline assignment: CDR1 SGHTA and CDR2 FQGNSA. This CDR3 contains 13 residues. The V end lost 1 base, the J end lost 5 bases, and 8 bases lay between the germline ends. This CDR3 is CASSLETAYGYTF. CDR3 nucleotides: TGTGCCAGCAGCTTAGAGACAGCATATGGCTACACCTTC. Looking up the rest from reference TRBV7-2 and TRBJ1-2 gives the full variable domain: GAGVSQSPSNKVTEKGKDVELRCDPISGHTALYWYRQSLGQGLEFLIYFQGNSAPDKSGLPSDRFSAERTGGSVSTLTIQRTQQEDSAVYLCASSLETAYGYTFGSGTRLTVV.

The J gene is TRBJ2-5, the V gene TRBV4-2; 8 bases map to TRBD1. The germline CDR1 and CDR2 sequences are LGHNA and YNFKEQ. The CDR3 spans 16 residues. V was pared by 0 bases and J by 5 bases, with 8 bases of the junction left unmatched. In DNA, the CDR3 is TGTGCCAGCAGCCAAGATGGGCAGGGGGCTTTGGAGACCCAGTACTTC. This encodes CASSQDGQGALETQYF.

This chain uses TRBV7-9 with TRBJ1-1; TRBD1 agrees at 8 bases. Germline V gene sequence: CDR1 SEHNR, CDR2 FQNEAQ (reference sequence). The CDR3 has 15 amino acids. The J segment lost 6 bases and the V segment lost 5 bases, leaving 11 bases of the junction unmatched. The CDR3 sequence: CASSRIQGAVPEAFF. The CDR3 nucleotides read TGTGCCAGCAGCCGTATTCAGGGGGCAGTCCCTGAAGCTTTCTTT.

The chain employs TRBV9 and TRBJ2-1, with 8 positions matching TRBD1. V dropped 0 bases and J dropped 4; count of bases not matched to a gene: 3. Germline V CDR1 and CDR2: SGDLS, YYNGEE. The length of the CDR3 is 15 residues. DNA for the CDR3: TGTGCCAGCAGCGTAGTTGGGACAGGTTACAATGAGCAGTTCTTC. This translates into CASSVVGTGYNEQFF.

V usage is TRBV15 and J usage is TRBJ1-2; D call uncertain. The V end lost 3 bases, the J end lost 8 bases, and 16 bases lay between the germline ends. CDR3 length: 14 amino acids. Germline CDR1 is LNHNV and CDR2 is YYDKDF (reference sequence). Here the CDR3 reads CATSREGGGRGYTF. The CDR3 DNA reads TGTGCCACCAGCAGGGAGGGAGGTGGCCGAGGCTACACCTTC. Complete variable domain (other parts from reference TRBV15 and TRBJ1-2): DAMVIQNPRYQVTQFGKPVTLSCSQTLNHNVMYWYQQKSSQAPKLLFHYYDKDFNNEADTPDNFQSRRPNTSFCFLDIRSPGLGDTAMYLCATSREGGGRGYTFGSGTRLTVV.